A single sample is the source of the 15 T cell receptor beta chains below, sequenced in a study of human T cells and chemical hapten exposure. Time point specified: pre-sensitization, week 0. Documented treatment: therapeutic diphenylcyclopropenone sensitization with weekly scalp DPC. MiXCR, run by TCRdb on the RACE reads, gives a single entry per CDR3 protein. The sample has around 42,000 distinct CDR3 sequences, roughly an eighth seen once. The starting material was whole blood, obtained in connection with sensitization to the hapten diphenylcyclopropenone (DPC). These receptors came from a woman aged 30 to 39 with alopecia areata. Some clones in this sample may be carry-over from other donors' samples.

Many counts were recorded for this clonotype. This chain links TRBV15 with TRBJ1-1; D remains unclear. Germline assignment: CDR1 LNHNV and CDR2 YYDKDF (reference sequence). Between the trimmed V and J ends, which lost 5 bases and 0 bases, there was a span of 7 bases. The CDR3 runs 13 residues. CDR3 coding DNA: TGTGCCACCAGCGAGACACTGAACACTGAAGCTTTCTTT. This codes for CATSETLNTEAFF.

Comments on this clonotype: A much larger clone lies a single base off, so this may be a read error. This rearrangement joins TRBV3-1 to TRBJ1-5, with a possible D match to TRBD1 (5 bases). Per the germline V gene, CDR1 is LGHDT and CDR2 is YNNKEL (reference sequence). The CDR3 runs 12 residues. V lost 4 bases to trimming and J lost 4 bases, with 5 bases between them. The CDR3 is CASSPGNQPQHF. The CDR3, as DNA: TGTGCCAGCAGCCCAGGGAATCAGCCCCAGCATTTT.

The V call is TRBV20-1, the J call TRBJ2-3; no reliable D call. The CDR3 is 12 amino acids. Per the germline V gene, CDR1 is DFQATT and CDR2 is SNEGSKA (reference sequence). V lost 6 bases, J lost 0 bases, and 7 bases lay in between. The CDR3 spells CSALPSTDTQYF. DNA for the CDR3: TGCAGTGCCCTTCCTAGCACAGATACGCAGTATTTT.

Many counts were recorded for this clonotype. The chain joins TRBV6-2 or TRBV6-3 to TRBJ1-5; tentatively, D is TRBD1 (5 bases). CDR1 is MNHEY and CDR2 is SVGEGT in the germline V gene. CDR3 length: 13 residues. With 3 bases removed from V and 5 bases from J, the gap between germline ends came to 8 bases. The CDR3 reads CASSYTGHQPQHF. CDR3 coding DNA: TGTGCCAGCAGTTATACGGGGCATCAGCCCCAGCATTTT.

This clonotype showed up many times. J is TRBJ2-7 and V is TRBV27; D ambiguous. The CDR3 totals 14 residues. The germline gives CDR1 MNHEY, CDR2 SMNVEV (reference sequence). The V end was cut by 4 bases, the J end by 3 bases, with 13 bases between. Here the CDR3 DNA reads TGTGCCAGCAGTTCCGGCGAGAGTGTCTACGAGCAGTACTTC. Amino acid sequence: CASSSGESVYEQYF.

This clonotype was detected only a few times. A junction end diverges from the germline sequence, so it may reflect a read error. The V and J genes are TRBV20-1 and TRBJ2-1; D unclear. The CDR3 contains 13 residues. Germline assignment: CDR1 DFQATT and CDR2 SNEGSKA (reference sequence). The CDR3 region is CSARGPRVPEPFF. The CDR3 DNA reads TGCAGTGCTAGAGGTCCCCGCGTCCCTGAGCCGTTCTTC.

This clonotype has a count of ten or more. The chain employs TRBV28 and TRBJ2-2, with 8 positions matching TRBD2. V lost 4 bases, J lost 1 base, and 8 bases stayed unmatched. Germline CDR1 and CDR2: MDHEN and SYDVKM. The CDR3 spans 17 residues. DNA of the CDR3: TGTGCCAGCAGTTCCCCAGCAGCGGGAGTGAACACCGGGGAGCTGTTTTTT. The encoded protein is CASSSPAAGVNTGELFF.

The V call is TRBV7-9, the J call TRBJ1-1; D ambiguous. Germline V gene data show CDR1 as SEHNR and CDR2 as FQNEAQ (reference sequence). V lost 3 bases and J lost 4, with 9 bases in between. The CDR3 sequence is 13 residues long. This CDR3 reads CASSFEPSTEAFF. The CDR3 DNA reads TGTGCCAGCAGCTTCGAACCTAGCACTGAAGCTTTCTTT.

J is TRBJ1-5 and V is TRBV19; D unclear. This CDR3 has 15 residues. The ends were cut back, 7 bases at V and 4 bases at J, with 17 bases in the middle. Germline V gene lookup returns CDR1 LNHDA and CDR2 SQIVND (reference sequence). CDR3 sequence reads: CASTNPGGINQPQHF. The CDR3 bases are TGTGCCAGTACCAATCCCGGCGGAATAAATCAGCCCCAGCATTTT.

The DNA for the CDR3 is TGTGCCAGCAGCTCACAGCCGAACACTGAAGCTTTCTTT. As protein: CASSSQPNTEAFF. This chain connects TRBV7-2 to TRBJ1-1; D unresolved. Germline V CDR1 and CDR2: SGHTA, FQGNSA. The CDR3 has 13 residues. Trimming stripped 4 bases from V and 1 base from J, with 7 bases between.

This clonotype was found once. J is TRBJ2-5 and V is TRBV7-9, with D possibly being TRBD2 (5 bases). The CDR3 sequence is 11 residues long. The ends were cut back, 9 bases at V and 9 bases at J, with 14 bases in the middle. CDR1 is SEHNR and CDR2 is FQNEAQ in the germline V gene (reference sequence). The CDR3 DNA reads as TGTGCCAGTGGGATTCTCGGGGCCCAGTACTTC. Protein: CASGILGAQYF.

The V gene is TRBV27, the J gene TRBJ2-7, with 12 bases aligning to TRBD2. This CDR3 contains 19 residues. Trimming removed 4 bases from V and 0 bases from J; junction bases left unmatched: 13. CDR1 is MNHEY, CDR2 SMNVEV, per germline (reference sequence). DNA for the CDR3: TGTGCCAGCAGTTCACGACTAGCGGGAGCGGGGTTTGGCTCCTACGAGCAGTACTTC. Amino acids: CASSSRLAGAGFGSYEQYF.

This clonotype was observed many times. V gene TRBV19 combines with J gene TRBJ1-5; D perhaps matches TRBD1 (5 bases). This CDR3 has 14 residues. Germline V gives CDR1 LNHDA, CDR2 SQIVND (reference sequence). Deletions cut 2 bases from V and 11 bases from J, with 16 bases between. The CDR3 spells CASSILASQGTQHF. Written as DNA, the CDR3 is TGTGCCAGTAGTATACTGGCCAGCCAGGGAACCCAGCATTTT.

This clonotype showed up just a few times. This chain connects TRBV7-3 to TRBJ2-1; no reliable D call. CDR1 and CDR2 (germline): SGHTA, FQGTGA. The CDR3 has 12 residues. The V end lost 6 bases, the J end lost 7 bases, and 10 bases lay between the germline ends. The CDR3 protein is CASSNGINEQFF. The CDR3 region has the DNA TGTGCCAGCAGTAACGGTATAAATGAGCAGTTCTTC.

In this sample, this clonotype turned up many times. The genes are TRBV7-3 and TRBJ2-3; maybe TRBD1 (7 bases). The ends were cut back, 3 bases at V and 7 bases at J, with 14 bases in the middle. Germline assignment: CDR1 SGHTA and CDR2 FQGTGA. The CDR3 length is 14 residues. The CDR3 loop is CASSLDRRTNTQYF. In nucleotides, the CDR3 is TGTGCCAGCAGCTTGGACAGGAGGACTAATACGCAGTATTTT.